This is a list of T cell receptor beta chains from one sample in a study of siplizumab effects on memory and regulatory T cells. Libraries were prepared by immunoSEQ multiplex PCR; TCRdb keeps only in-frame clonotypes and omits some of them. The sample carries around 110,000 clones, around 94% recorded once. Sample: non-Treg CD4+ T cells sorted from blood. Every receptor here comes from a human donor in good health. Each CDR3 is given with its conserved first and last residue. The D gene is left open where the match is weak. Clone size is shown for a subset of rows, as once, few, many or a class of expanded clone.

d_gene: .
v_gene: TRBV5-1
j_gene: TRBJ2-2
abundance: .
CDR3aa: CASSNGQLPTGELFF
CDR3nt: TGCGCCAGCAGTAATGGGCAGCTACCCACCGGGGAGCTGTTTTTT

d_gene: .
v_gene: TRBV7-9
j_gene: TRBJ2-5
abundance: .
CDR3aa: CASSLLEQETQYF
CDR3nt: TGTGCCAGCAGCTTATTAGAGCAAGAGACCCAGTACTTC

d_gene: TRBD1
v_gene: TRBV7-9
j_gene: TRBJ1-4
abundance: .
CDR3aa: CASSLGQGATNEKLFF
CDR3nt: TGTGCCAGCAGCTTAGGACAGGGGGCAACTAATGAAAAACTGTTTTTT

d_gene: .
v_gene: TRBV6-4
j_gene: TRBJ1-2
abundance: .
CDR3aa: CASSEARGDGYTF
CDR3nt: TGTGCCAGCAGTGAGGCCAGGGGCGATGGCTACACCTTC

d_gene: .
v_gene: TRBV18
j_gene: TRBJ2-7
abundance: .
CDR3aa: CASSLGGGYEQYF
CDR3nt: TGTGCCAGCTCCCTCGGTGGTGGCTACGAGCAGTACTTC

d_gene: .
v_gene: TRBV27
j_gene: TRBJ1-1
abundance: .
CDR3aa: CASSFQGQSEAFF
CDR3nt: TGTGCCAGCAGTTTTCAGGGGCAGAGTGAAGCTTTCTTT

d_gene: .
v_gene: TRBV15
j_gene: TRBJ1-1
abundance: .
CDR3aa: CATSRVAVNTEAFF
CDR3nt: TGTGCCACCAGCAGAGTGGCGGTGAACACTGAAGCTTTCTTT

d_gene: TRBD1
v_gene: TRBV5-6
j_gene: TRBJ2-4
abundance: .
CDR3aa: CASSPTGTGGWNIQYF
CDR3nt: TGTGCCAGCAGCCCTACCGGGACAGGGGGCTGGAACATTCAGTACTTC

d_gene: TRBD1
v_gene: TRBV28
j_gene: TRBJ2-7
abundance: .
CDR3aa: CASSPRQGPYEQYF
CDR3nt: TGTGCCAGCAGTCCCAGACAGGGACCCTACGAGCAGTACTTC

d_gene: .
v_gene: TRBV2
j_gene: TRBJ2-3
abundance: .
CDR3aa: CASSSILATDTQYF
CDR3nt: TGTGCCAGCAGTTCTATTTTGGCAACGGATACGCAGTATTTT

d_gene: TRBD2
v_gene: TRBV7-3
j_gene: TRBJ2-5
abundance: .
CDR3aa: CASSLSSGRETQYF
CDR3nt: TGTGCCAGCAGCTTATCGTCCGGGAGGGAGACCCAGTACTTC

d_gene: .
v_gene: TRBV29-1
j_gene: TRBJ2-7
abundance: .
CDR3aa: CSVEWPSPLYGQYF
CDR3nt: TGCAGCGTTGAATGGCCGAGTCCCCTATACGGGCAGTACTTC

d_gene: .
v_gene: TRBV7-9
j_gene: TRBJ2-7
abundance: once
CDR3aa: CASSLGRQSYEQYF
CDR3nt: TGTGCCAGCAGCTTAGGTCGACAGTCCTACGAGCAGTACTTC

d_gene: .
v_gene: TRBV5-1
j_gene: TRBJ1-2
abundance: .
CDR3aa: CASSPQGDYGYTF
CDR3nt: TGCGCCAGCAGCCCACAGGGTGACTATGGCTACACCTTC

d_gene: .
v_gene: TRBV9
j_gene: TRBJ2-7
abundance: .
CDR3aa: CASSDVNRGEQYF
CDR3nt: TGTGCCAGCAGCGACGTAAACCGGGGCGAGCAGTACTTC

d_gene: .
v_gene: TRBV5-6
j_gene: TRBJ1-1
abundance: .
CDR3aa: CASSFRQYTEAFF
CDR3nt: TGTGCCAGCAGCTTCAGACAGTACACTGAAGCTTTCTTT

d_gene: .
v_gene: TRBV10-3
j_gene: TRBJ1-4
abundance: once
CDR3aa: CAIGSTYVSTNEKLFF
CDR3nt: TGTGCCATTGGGAGTACTTATGTTTCAACTAATGAAAAACTGTTTTTT

d_gene: TRBD1
v_gene: TRBV18
j_gene: TRBJ2-5
abundance: .
CDR3aa: CASSPGDSGQETQYF
CDR3nt: TGTGCCAGCTCACCGGGGGACAGCGGACAAGAGACCCAGTACTTC